This TCR beta chain was retrieved from a study of CD8+CD57+ T cells in acquired aplastic anemia. V gave up 2 bases and J gave up 2 bases, with 9 bases separating them. The CDR3 spans 14 residues. CDR1 and CDR2 from the germline V gene are MNHEY and SVGEGT. Profiling that covered TCR beta VDJ and CDR3 relied on genomic DNA as its template. TCRdb analysed the reads with MiXCR anew, one entry per CDR3 protein. In the table there are 150,000 or so distinct CDR3 sequences, approximately 52% of which are singletons. Previously, flow cytometry had revealed CD8+CD57+ cell expansion in the patients chosen for sequencing.

The chain joins TRBV6-2 or TRBV6-3 to TRBJ1-1; D gene ambiguous. Sequenced material: sorted CD4+, CD8+, or CD8+CD57+ T cells (not recorded which) from PBMCs. This TCR derives from a human donor with aplastic anemia. CDR3 DNA sequence: TGTGCCAGCAGTTACCTTGGATTCAACACTGAAGCTTTCTTT. Translated: CASSYLGFNTEAFF.